This T cell receptor beta chain was sequenced during a study of Graves' ophthalmopathy and Graves' hyperthyroidism. This clonotype was recorded at least ten times. For repertoire sequencing, the TCR beta CDR3 regions were amplified from RNA transcripts. First-round RT-PCR used HTBI primers; second-round multiplex PCR followed. Via MiXCR, TCRdb re-called the multiplex PCR reads, giving one row per CDR3 protein. The profile covers fewer than 600,000 distinct CDR3 sequences, with approximately 14% appearing a single time and more than 8.5% taken by the ten largest. CDR1 and CDR2 from the germline V gene are LNHDA and SQIVND (reference sequence). V was pared by 9 bases and J by 4 bases, with 11 bases of the junction left unmatched. The CDR3 extends over 15 amino acids. Orbital computed tomography, thyroid ultrasound, TRAb, serum thyroxine and clinical symptoms formed the basis of diagnosis.

The origin of this receptor is a woman younger than 45 with Graves' ophthalmopathy. Sequenced: blood. The chain combines TRBV19 with TRBJ1-1; 10 bases align to TRBD1. The DNA of the CDR3 is TGTGCCAGCTTTCAGAGGACAGGGGGATCCACTGAAGCTTTCTTT. This codes for CASFQRTGGSTEAFF.